These 11 T cell receptor beta chains originate from one sample sequenced in a study of long-term antiretroviral therapy in people with HIV. At survey level, the immunoSEQ assay was run in its v3.0 version. Generated by immunoSEQ multiplex PCR, the TCRdb table keeps only in-frame clones and is missing some. The table includes approximately 23,000 clones, about 81% detected once. The specimen was unsorted PBMCs, collected 1.5 years after starting antiretroviral therapy. The origin of the receptors is a man aged 30 to 45 with HIV.

The J gene is TRBJ1-1, the V gene TRBV28; D remains ambiguous. The V gene lost 6 bases and the J gene lost 11 bases, with 22 bases spanning the gap. The CDR3 runs to 14 residues. Germline V lookup: CDR1 MDHEN, CDR2 SYDVKM. This CDR3 is CASSQSGPLNVAFF. CDR3 in DNA: TGTGCCAGCAGCCAGTCCGGGCCGCTGAATGTGGCTTTCTTT.

The chain joins TRBV2 to TRBJ2-7; D assignment may be TRBD1 or TRBD2 (5 bases each). Germline V CDR1 and CDR2: SNHLY, FYNNEI. V lost 0 bases and J 2 bases, leaving 11 bases between the germline ends. CDR3 size: 15 residues. CDR3 sequence: CASSEAGTLPYEQYF. Here the CDR3 DNA reads TGTGCCAGCAGTGAAGCCGGGACGCTACCCTACGAGCAGTACTTC. Combining the CDR3 with reference TRBV2 and TRBJ2-7 gives the whole variable domain EPEVTQTPSHQVTQMGQEVILRCVPISNHLYFYWYRQILGQKVEFLVSFYNNEISEKSEIFDDQFSVERPDGSNFTLKIRSTKLEDSAMYFCASSEAGTLPYEQYFGPGTRLTVT.

V gene TRBV7-9 combines with J gene TRBJ1-2, with 7 bases aligning to TRBD1. V lost 1 base and J lost 8; bases outside the gene matches: 4. The CDR3 totals 13 residues. Germline assignment: CDR1 SEHNR and CDR2 FQNEAQ (reference sequence). CDR3 coding DNA: TGTGCCAGCAGCTTAGATACAGGGGAAGGCTACACCTTC. Translated: CASSLDTGEGYTF.

The chain combines TRBV30 with TRBJ1-1, with 7 bases aligning to TRBD1. In germline, CDR1 is GTSNPN, CDR2 SVGIG (reference sequence). Trimming cost V 1 base and J 5 bases; bases outside gene matches: 7. There are 14 residues in the CDR3. The CDR3 coding sequence is TGTGCCTGGAGTGACAGGGGACTTGGGACTGAAGCTTTCTTT. Translation gives CAWSDRGLGTEAFF.

The V gene is TRBV30, the J gene TRBJ2-3, with 11 bases that match TRBD2. Germline V CDR1 and CDR2: GTSNPN, SVGIG (reference sequence). The CDR3 is 14 amino acids. V trimming: 6 bases; J trimming: 2 bases; junction bases outside the gene matches: 4. CDR3 sequence: CACTSGRNTDTQYF. The CDR3 DNA reads TGTGCCTGCACTAGCGGGAGAAACACAGATACGCAGTATTTT.

The V call is TRBV7-2, the J call TRBJ2-7; no clear D. The germline V gene has CDR1 SGHTA and CDR2 FQGNSA. This CDR3 has 15 amino acids. V was cut by 4 bases and J by 0 bases, with 13 bases left in between. CDR3 loop: CASSSGLAYSYEQYF. The CDR3 DNA is TGTGCCAGCAGCTCCGGCCTGGCGTACTCCTACGAGCAGTACTTC.

This sequence joins TRBV4-1 and TRBJ2-1; 13 nucleotides align to TRBD2. This CDR3 is built from 17 residues. Germline-derived CDR1 and CDR2 are MGHRA and YSYEKL. Trimming at V came to 2 bases and at J to 9 bases, leaving 10 bases not matched to a gene. The CDR3 protein is CASSQMTSGGFKSEQFF. The CDR3, as DNA: TGCGCCAGCAGCCAAATGACTAGCGGGGGGTTTAAGAGTGAGCAGTTCTTC.

This clone was counted only a few times. The J gene is TRBJ2-7, the V gene TRBV2, with D hard to call. Germline V gives CDR1 SNHLY, CDR2 FYNNEI. CDR3 length: 13 residues. Trimming stripped 3 bases from V and 6 bases from J, with 12 bases between. CDR3 protein: CASSDEDPGEQYF. The CDR3 bases are TGTGCCAGCAGTGACGAGGACCCGGGCGAGCAGTACTTC.

V is TRBV4-3 and J is TRBJ1-4; 9 nucleotides align to TRBD1. This CDR3 is built from 15 residues. The germline gives CDR1 LGHNA, CDR2 YSLEER. Germline trimming cut 0 bases from V and 8 bases from J; bases unmatched to any gene: 4. DNA of the CDR3: TGCGCCAGCAGCCAAGATGGGACAGGGAACGAAAAACTGTTTTTT. It encodes CASSQDGTGNEKLFF.

The V and J genes are TRBV5-8 and TRBJ1-2; D uncertain. The V gene lost 4 bases and the J gene lost 6 bases, with 19 bases spanning the gap. Germline V gene sequence: CDR1 SGHTS, CDR2 YDEGEE. The CDR3 runs 15 residues. The CDR3 sequence is CASSPSPRSGDGYTF. The CDR3 nucleotides are TGTGCCAGCAGCCCATCCCCCCGGTCTGGGGATGGCTACACCTTC. Full variable domain (missing parts from reference TRBV5-8 and TRBJ1-2): EAGVTQSPTHLIKTRGQQATLRCSPISGHTSVYWYQQALGLGLQFLLWYDEGEERNRGNFPPRFSGRQFPNYSSELNVNALELEDSALYLCASSPSPRSGDGYTFGSGTRLTVV.

This chain joins TRBV7-6 and TRBJ2-7; 8 bases are shared with TRBD2. The CDR3 length is 13 residues. The junction had 2 bases not matched to a gene; V was cut back by 4 bases and J by 3 bases. CDR1 SGHVS and CDR2 FNYEAQ come from the germline V gene. The CDR3 is CASSSSGGYEQYF. CDR3 nucleotides: TGTGCCAGCAGCTCAAGCGGGGGCTACGAGCAGTACTTC.